This is a list of T cell receptor beta chains from one sample in a study of T cell responses to AZD1222 COVID-19 vaccine. Assay: immunoSEQ multiplex PCR; the TCRdb copy retains only in-frame clones and omits some. The table has over 130,000 clones, 92% seen once. Sequencing used peripheral blood, obtained 28 days after the second AZD1222 dose. The origin of the receptors is an adult who received the AZD1222 COVID-19 vaccine. Each CDR3 is given with its conserved first and last residue. Each record gives: clone size, D gene, V gene, J gene, CDR3 protein, CDR3 DNA. D genes are given only for firm matches. The size entry is marked missing in some rows and otherwise reads once, few, many or a size class.

many,.,TRBV30,TRBJ1-2,CAWSARGGGYTF,TGTGCCTGGAGTGCGAGGGGAGGAGGCTACACCTTC
.,TRBD2,TRBV5-1,TRBJ2-5,CASSLGLAGGEETQYF,TGCGCCAGCAGCTTGGGACTAGCGGGAGGGGAGGAGACCCAGTACTTC
.,.,TRBV6-5,TRBJ2-1,CASSYWVAHNEQFF,TGTGCCAGCAGTTATTGGGTAGCGCACAATGAGCAGTTCTTC
.,TRBD2,TRBV18,TRBJ2-7,CASSPPGASGSLDEQYF,TGTGCCAGCTCACCACCAGGGGCTAGCGGGAGTTTGGACGAGCAGTACTTC
once,.,TRBV10-3,TRBJ1-2,CAISVQGSDYGYTF,TGTGCCATCAGTGTCCAGGGGTCGGACTATGGCTACACCTTC
.,TRBD1,TRBV9,TRBJ1-3,CASTDERSPGQYSGNTIYF,TGTGCCAGCACTGATGAACGGTCTCCGGGACAGTACTCTGGAAACACCATATATTTT
.,.,TRBV12-5,TRBJ2-7,CASGTGMNEQYF,TGTGCTAGTGGTACAGGGATGAACGAGCAGTACTTC
.,TRBD1,TRBV19,TRBJ1-5,CASIPQGADNQPQHF,TGTGCCAGTATCCCACAGGGGGCAGACAATCAGCCCCAGCATTTT
.,.,TRBV12-5,TRBJ1-5,CASGAWGAETQPQHF,TGTGCTAGTGGGGCGTGGGGGGCAGAGACTCAGCCCCAGCATTTT
.,TRBD1,TRBV6-1,TRBJ1-4,CASSGTGTGGYEKLFF,TGTGCCAGCAGTGGAACCGGGACAGGGGGCTATGAAAAACTGTTTTTT
.,.,TRBV30,TRBJ2-7,CAWNGAPLNFYEQYF,TGTGCCTGGAACGGGGCGCCGCTTAATTTTTACGAGCAGTACTTC
.,.,TRBV3-1/TRBV3-2,TRBJ2-5,CASSQDSSRGETQYF,TGTGCCAGCAGCCAAGATTCAAGCAGGGGAGAGACCCAGTACTTC
.,.,TRBV5-1,TRBJ1-1,CASSSYLNTEAFF,TGCGCCAGCAGTTCATACCTGAACACTGAAGCTTTCTTT
.,TRBD1,TRBV5-1,TRBJ1-2,CASSLEVIRRGLTVGYTF,TGCGCCAGCAGCTTGGAGGTTATTCGCAGGGGGCTGACGGTTGGCTACACCTTC
.,.,TRBV28,TRBJ1-5,CASGLTRGGDRNQPQHF,TGTGCCAGCGGTTTAACGCGGGGGGGTGATCGCAATCAGCCCCAGCATTTT
.,TRBD2,TRBV6-1,TRBJ2-3,CASSERTSGSTDTQYF,TGTGCCAGCAGTGAAAGGACTAGCGGGAGCACAGATACGCAGTATTTT
.,TRBD1,TRBV28,TRBJ1-3,CASSTMGTGDGNTIYF,TGTGCCAGCAGTACGATGGGGACAGGGGACGGAAACACCATATATTTT
.,TRBD1,TRBV14,TRBJ1-2,CASSPSDRGYGYTF,TGTGCCAGCAGCCCGTCGGACAGGGGCTATGGCTACACCTTC
.,.,TRBV10-1,TRBJ2-4,CASGRLPPAKNIQYF,TGCGCCAGCGGGAGACTACCACCGGCTAAAAACATTCAGTACTTC
.,.,TRBV3-1/TRBV3-2,TRBJ1-5,CASSLTLVPNQPQHF,TGTGCCAGCAGCCTAACGCTAGTCCCCAATCAGCCCCAGCATTTT
.,.,TRBV20-1,TRBJ1-5,CSASTGNRPQHF,TGCAGTGCTAGTACAGGGAACCGGCCCCAGCATTTT
.,.,TRBV30,TRBJ1-5,CAWSVGAGNQPQHF,TGTGCCTGGAGTGTGGGAGCAGGGAATCAGCCCCAGCATTTT